The rows below give T cell receptor beta chains drawn from one sample of a study of cytomegalovirus exposure and HLA in healthy donors. Sequencing was performed with immunoSEQ multiplex PCR; in TCRdb, only in-frame clones are kept and a portion is missing. The profile covers some 200,000 clones, with around 64% appearing a single time and 2.6% taken by the ten largest. Sequencing input: PBMCs. The receptors shown here come from a man in his forties or fifties in good health and CMV-seropositive. Both conserved end residues are part of each CDR3. The order of the fields is CDR3 length, J gene, V gene, D gene, clone size, CDR3 protein, CDR3 DNA. D genes are given only for firm matches. Clone size appears in some rows only: once, few, many, or a class for an expanded clone.

>14|TRBJ2-6|TRBV9|NA|NA
CASSVTAGANVLTF
TGTGCCAGCAGCGTTACAGCTGGGGCCAACGTCCTGACTTTC
>14|TRBJ1-1|TRBV5-1|TRBD1|NA
CASSWGQEHTEAFF
TGCGCCAGCAGCTGGGGACAGGAGCACACTGAAGCTTTCTTT
>12|TRBJ2-1|TRBV5-4|NA|NA
CASSSWPHEQFF
TGTGCCAGCAGCTCTTGGCCCCATGAGCAGTTCTTC
>14|TRBJ1-2|TRBV6-1|TRBD1|few
CASRRQGTNYGYTF
TGTGCCAGCAGAAGACAGGGAACTAACTATGGCTACACCTTC
>14|TRBJ2-1|TRBV6-5|NA|NA
CASSYAGLGNEQFF
TGTGCCAGCAGTTACGCCGGACTTGGCAATGAGCAGTTCTTC
>17|TRBJ2-2|TRBV2|TRBD1|NA
CASSAHTGGAFSGELFF
TGTGCCAGCAGTGCACACACAGGGGGCGCATTCTCCGGGGAGCTGTTTTTT
>15|TRBJ1-6|TRBV6-6|TRBD1|few
CASSKTGVDNSPLHF
TGTGCCAGCAGTAAGACAGGGGTCGATAATTCACCCCTCCACTTT
>17|TRBJ2-7|TRBV27|NA|few
CASSSRPGRSSTYEQYF
TGTGCCAGCAGTTCCCGTCCGGGGAGATCCTCTACCTACGAGCAGTACTTC
>15|TRBJ2-7|TRBV4-1|TRBD2|NA
CASSHLAGGLYEQYF
TGCGCCAGCAGCCATCTAGCGGGGGGGCTTTACGAGCAGTACTTC
>18|TRBJ2-3|TRBV2|TRBD2|NA
CARTLERGALPSTDTQYF
TGTGCCAGGACCCTAGAGCGGGGGGCCTTACCGAGCACAGATACGCAGTATTTT
>14|TRBJ2-2|TRBV19|TRBD2|NA
CASSGGRGTGELFF
TGTGCCTCTAGCGGGGGGCGAGGCACCGGGGAGCTGTTTTTT
>15|TRBJ2-5|TRBV19|TRBD2|NA
CASSLTGGRQETQYF
TGTGCCAGTAGTTTAACGGGGGGGAGACAAGAGACCCAGTACTTC
>13|TRBJ2-3|TRBV29-1|NA|NA
CSVVWTATDTQYF
TGCAGCGTTGTTTGGACAGCCACAGATACGCAGTATTTT
>20|TRBJ2-6|TRBV4-2|TRBD1|NA
CASSHYRGPESPSGANVLTF
TGTGCCAGCAGCCACTACAGGGGGCCCGAATCGCCCTCTGGGGCCAACGTCCTGACTTTC
>12|TRBJ2-3|TRBV9|NA|NA
CASSFGENTQYF
TGTGCCAGCAGCTTTGGGGAGAATACGCAGTATTTT
>16|TRBJ2-3|TRBV28|TRBD2|NA
CASSMGLAGAADTQYF
TGTGCCAGCAGTATGGGACTAGCGGGGGCGGCGGATACGCAGTATTTT
>12|TRBJ2-1|TRBV28|NA|NA
CASDQQRGEQFF
TGTGCCAGCGACCAGCAAAGGGGTGAGCAGTTCTTC
>17|TRBJ2-7|TRBV4-1|NA|NA
CASSQAGWGGPTYEQYF
TGCGCCAGCAGCCAAGCCGGATGGGGGGGGCCCACCTACGAGCAGTACTTC
>16|TRBJ2-3|TRBV5-6|NA|few
CASSLSTWRGRDTQYF
TGTGCCAGCAGCTTATCTACCTGGAGGGGACGGGATACGCAGTATTTT
>15|TRBJ1-5|TRBV11-2|NA|NA
CASSPGGLGNQPQHF
TGTGCCAGCAGTCCGGGGGGCTTGGGCAATCAGCCCCAGCATTTT
>14|TRBJ2-1|TRBV11-2|NA|few
CASSLAGSYNEQFF
TGTGCCAGCAGCTTAGCAGGGTCCTACAATGAGCAGTTCTTC
>15|TRBJ2-7|TRBV4-1|TRBD1|NA
CASSSWTGRVYEQYF
TGCGCCAGCAGCTCCTGGACAGGACGGGTCTACGAGCAGTACTTC
>14|TRBJ2-7|TRBV9|NA|NA
CASSVGGESYEQYF
TGTGCCAGCAGCGTAGGCGGGGAGAGCTACGAGCAGTACTTC
>14|TRBJ2-3|TRBV7-6|NA|few
CASSPGRVTDTQYF
TGTGCCAGCTCCCCGGGCAGGGTCACAGATACGCAGTATTTT
>14|TRBJ2-7|TRBV5-8|TRBD1|NA
CASSFGTVVGEQYF
TGTGCCAGCAGCTTTGGGACAGTCGTTGGCGAGCAGTACTTC
>15|TRBJ2-7|TRBV5-4|TRBD2|NA
CASSLVASGEYEQYF
TGTGCCAGCAGCTTGGTAGCTAGCGGAGAGTACGAGCAGTACTTC